A selection of T cell receptor beta chains follows, all from one sample in a study of breast tumors, draining lymph nodes, adjacent tissues. MiXCR, applied by TCRdb to the multiplex PCR reads, yields one record per CDR3 protein. In the table there are around 250,000 distinct CDR3 sequences, less than 35% of which are singletons. Sequencing was performed on axillary lymph node tissue. These receptors were collected from a female donor with breast cancer. Some clones in this sample may be carry-over from other donors' samples. Each CDR3 is given with its conserved first and last residue. Size values are once, few and many counts, or a class for expanded clones, and some rows have none.

cdr3_aa	j_call	cdr3_length	clone_size	v_call
CASNPRGGSGELFF	TRBJ2-2	14	few	TRBV6-5
CASKFTEAFF	TRBJ1-1	10	once	TRBV2
CASLDSLTDTQYF	TRBJ2-3	13	many	TRBV7-8
CASSQGHLGLAKNIQYF	TRBJ2-4	17	few	TRBV4-1
CSVEDPGQGWNEQFF	TRBJ2-1	15	many	TRBV29-1
CASSLGQGGHTQYF	TRBJ2-3	14	.	TRBV7-9
CASSLGSSNEKLFF	TRBJ1-4	14	many	TRBV5-4
CASRGTGPYQPQHF	TRBJ1-5	14	.	TRBV12-3/TRBV12-4
CASSATGSTDTQYF	TRBJ2-3	14	many	TRBV19
CASSGHVSTGNTIYF	TRBJ1-3	15	few	TRBV2
CASSLYPSEQYF	TRBJ2-7	12	many	TRBV13
CASSLNRGGRQETQYF	TRBJ2-5	16	many	TRBV19
CSVRSRDYGYTF	TRBJ1-2	12	.	TRBV29-1
CATSRDTSGGQTQYF	TRBJ2-5	15	.	TRBV15
CASSPTSGGGDTQYF	TRBJ2-3	15	few	TRBV6-5
CSALDGDTQYF	TRBJ2-3	11	many	TRBV20-1
CASRGLAYEQFF	TRBJ2-1	12	.	TRBV6-2/TRBV6-3
CASRSGGSDTQYF	TRBJ2-3	13	many	TRBV19
CASSEAHWTGTRETQYF	TRBJ2-5	17	few	TRBV6-1
CASSQDRETQYF	TRBJ2-5	12	many	TRBV6-5
CASSLERVRTDTQYF	TRBJ2-3	15	.	TRBV5-5
CASSFLQTNTGELFF	TRBJ2-2	15	many	TRBV12-3/TRBV12-4
CASSLMQAGTGELFF	TRBJ2-2	15	many	TRBV7-3
CSARLAGGHSF	TRBJ2-1	11	.	TRBV20-1
CATSVSGTWGADTQYF	TRBJ2-3	16	.	TRBV24-1
CSAKAEVGSGYTF	TRBJ1-2	13	many	TRBV29-1
CASSIGTHQETQYF	TRBJ2-5	14	once	TRBV9
CASSLGVAYRVEAFF	TRBJ1-1	15	.	TRBV7-2
CASSVGQNQPQHF	TRBJ1-5	13	many	TRBV2
CSALQPGTDTQYF	TRBJ2-3	13	many	TRBV20-1
CASKEGAAKNIQYF	TRBJ2-4	14	.	TRBV19
CASSLVGNEDAGNPIYF	TRBJ1-3	17	.	TRBV7-2
CASNLDAFSYNEQFF	TRBJ2-1	15	many	TRBV7-2
CSARRGRTTLIPDTQYF	TRBJ2-3	17	.	TRBV20-1
CATSTGTEPYEQYF	TRBJ2-7	14	many	TRBV10-3
CASSPLSSSYNSPLHF	TRBJ1-6	16	many	TRBV18
CASSLVASSGEQFF	TRBJ2-1	14	few	TRBV7-9
CASSPTERGKVSGANVLTF	TRBJ2-6	19	.	TRBV5-5
CASGRDNQPQHF	TRBJ1-5	12	many	TRBV28
CAISEEPRDPYGYTF	TRBJ1-2	15	many	TRBV10-3
CASSLDTGTTGELFF	TRBJ2-2	15	.	TRBV11-2
CASTTGQRSQPQHF	TRBJ1-5	14	.	TRBV6-1
CASGNTGGLTSGNTIYF	TRBJ1-3	17	.	TRBV12-5
CASRPDTAGVTGELFF	TRBJ2-2	16	many	TRBV5-1
CAISESIGETQYF	TRBJ2-5	13	many	TRBV10-3
CASHDSRTQYF	TRBJ2-5	11	.	TRBV9
CASSAGVGRSSYEQYF	TRBJ2-7	16	.	TRBV5-4
CASRRDRQETQYF	TRBJ2-5	13	many	TRBV6-5
CASSQEGGIGNEKLFF	TRBJ1-4	16	many	TRBV4-1
CASSSRQGKDTIYF	TRBJ1-3	14	many	TRBV5-1